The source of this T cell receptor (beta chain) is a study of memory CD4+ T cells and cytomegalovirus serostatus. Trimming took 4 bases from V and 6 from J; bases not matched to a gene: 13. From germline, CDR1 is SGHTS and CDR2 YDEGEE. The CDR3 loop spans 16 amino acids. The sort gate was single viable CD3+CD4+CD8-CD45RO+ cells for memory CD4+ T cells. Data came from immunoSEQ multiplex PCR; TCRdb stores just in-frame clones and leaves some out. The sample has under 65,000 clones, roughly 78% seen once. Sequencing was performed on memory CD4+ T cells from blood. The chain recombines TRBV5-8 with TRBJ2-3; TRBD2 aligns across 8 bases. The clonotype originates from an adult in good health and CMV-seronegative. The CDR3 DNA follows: TGTGCCAGCAGCCGGGGGGGGAAGCGGAGGATCGATACGCAGTATTTT. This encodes CASSRGGKRRIDTQYF.